The T cell receptor (beta chain) under discussion was sequenced for a study of T cell repertoires in cytomegalovirus infection (dated by TCRdb to about 2019). Context from the whole study: The HLA type of each donor mattered for the analysis, because public TCR beta signatures pointed to carriage of CMV infection along with the matching HLA type. The paper as a whole reports these results and caveats: Cumulative frequency of public TCR beta family members discriminated carriers of CMV infection plus the relevant HLA type in this cohort and an independent approximately 400-donor cohort. The ex vivo response was dominated by HLA-C-restricted CMV-specific TCR beta clonotypes, and the single most frequent clonotype in two of eight donors was supplied by these HLA-C-restricted clonotypes.

Its CDR3 holds 16 amino acids, cysteine through phenylalanine. This entry keeps only the CDR3 DNA: 48 bases, framed from base 1. Here V drops 3 bases and J drops 8 bases, and the junction holds 9 bases not matched to any gene. CDR1 SGHVS and CDR2 FQNEAQ were looked up in the germline V gene. A remark on this clonotype: Its antigen is still unknown. No base qualities exist here, and no much larger clone lies one base off it.

The sequencer listed for this sample is Illumina HiSeq 1500. TCRdb ran its own pipeline on the public reads, namely fastp trimming at Q25 and MiXCR clone calling, and kept in-frame beta chains. Each entry is one CDR3 protein sequence, shown with its most common DNA and genes. The sample table holds 150,000 to 200,000 distinct CDR3 sequences, of which roughly 20% were seen once. Just under 3% of the sample is in the top ten clones. The specimen sequenced was PBMCs. Rearrangement joined TRBV7-8 to TRBJ2-1, with 11 junctional bases fitting TRBD2. This sequence was found in a human donor in good health (CMV status not recorded). Some clones in this sample may be carry-over from other donors' samples. The CDR3 loop reads CASSFRTSGWRDEQFF. The DNA sequence follows: TGTGCCAGCAGCTTCCGGACTAGCGGGTGGCGGGATGAGCAGTTCTTC.